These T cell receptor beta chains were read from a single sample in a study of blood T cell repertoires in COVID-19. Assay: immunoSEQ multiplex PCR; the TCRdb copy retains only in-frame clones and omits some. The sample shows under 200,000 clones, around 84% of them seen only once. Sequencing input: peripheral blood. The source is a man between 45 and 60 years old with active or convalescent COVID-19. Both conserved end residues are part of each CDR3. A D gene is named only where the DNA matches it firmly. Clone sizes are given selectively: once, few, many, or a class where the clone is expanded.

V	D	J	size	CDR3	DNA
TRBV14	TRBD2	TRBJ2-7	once	CASRNSGSMFHEQYF	TGTGCCAGCAGAAATAGCGGGAGCATGTTCCACGAGCAGTACTTC
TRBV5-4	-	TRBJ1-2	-	CASSLVGARGYTF	TGTGCCAGCAGCTTGGTGGGGGCGCGTGGCTACACCTTC
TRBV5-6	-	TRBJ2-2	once	CASTPDRAGELFF	TGTGCCAGCACCCCGGACAGAGCCGGGGAGCTGTTTTTT
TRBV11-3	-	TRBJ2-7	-	CASSLGGTSYEQYF	TGTGCCAGCAGCTTAGGAGGCACATCCTACGAGCAGTACTTC
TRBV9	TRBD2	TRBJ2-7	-	CASSVVAGPYEQYF	TGTGCCAGCAGCGTAGTAGCGGGCCCCTACGAGCAGTACTTC
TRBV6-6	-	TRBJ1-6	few	CASRTGRGGSDSPLHF	TGTGCCAGCAGGACTGGGCGGGGGGGGAGTGATTCACCCCTCCACTTT
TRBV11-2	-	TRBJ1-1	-	CASSLAPPLGQIMNTEAFF	TGTGCCAGCAGCTTAGCCCCCCCACTTGGACAGATCATGAACACTGAAGCTTTCTTT
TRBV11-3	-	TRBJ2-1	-	CASSSPSFGYNEQFF	TGTGCCAGCAGCTCCCCGTCTTTCGGGTACAATGAGCAGTTCTTC
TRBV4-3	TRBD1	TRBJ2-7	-	CASSQAGTGEGEQYF	TGCGCCAGCAGCCAAGCGGGGACAGGGGAGGGCGAGCAGTACTTC
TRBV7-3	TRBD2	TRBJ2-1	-	CASRSTSDNNEQFF	TGTGCCAGCAGGTCCACTAGCGACAACAATGAGCAGTTCTTC
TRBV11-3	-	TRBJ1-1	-	CASRGGEVAFF	TGTGCCAGCCGGGGGGGCGAGGTGGCTTTCTTT
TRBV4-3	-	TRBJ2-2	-	CASSQTQGWAGELFF	TGCGCCAGCAGCCAAACCCAGGGGTGGGCCGGGGAGCTGTTTTTT
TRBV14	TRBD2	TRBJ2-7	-	CASSPLAGNSYEQYF	TGTGCCAGCAGCCCACTAGCGGGAAACTCCTACGAGCAGTACTTC
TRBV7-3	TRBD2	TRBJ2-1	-	CASSLGWTSIDEQFF	TGTGCCAGCAGCTTAGGGTGGACTAGCATAGATGAGCAGTTCTTC
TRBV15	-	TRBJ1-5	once	CATSIDRLLNQPQHF	TGTGCCACCAGCATCGACAGACTCCTCAATCAGCCCCAGCATTTT
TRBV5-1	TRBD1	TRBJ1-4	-	CASSFDRANEKLFF	TGCGCCAGCAGCTTTGACAGGGCGAATGAAAAACTGTTTTTT
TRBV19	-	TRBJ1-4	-	CASSLGTAEKLFF	TGTGCCAGTAGTCTAGGAACAGCCGAAAAACTGTTTTTT
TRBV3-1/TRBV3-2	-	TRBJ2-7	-	CASSRYRVYEQYF	TGTGCCAGCAGCCGCTACAGGGTTTACGAGCAGTACTTC
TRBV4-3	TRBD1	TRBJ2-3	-	CASSQGTGTDTQYF	TGCGCCAGCAGCCAGGGGACAGGGACAGATACGCAGTATTTT
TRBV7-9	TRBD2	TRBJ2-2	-	CASSPLRGETTGELFF	TGTGCCAGCAGTCCCCTCCGGGGGGAAACTACCGGGGAGCTGTTTTTT
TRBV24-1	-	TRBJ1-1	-	CATRASSGENTEAFF	TGTGCCACCAGGGCCTCCTCCGGGGAGAACACTGAAGCTTTCTTT
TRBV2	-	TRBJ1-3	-	CASSTTGTYSGNTIYF	TGTGCCAGCAGTACGACAGGTACCTACTCTGGAAACACCATATATTTT
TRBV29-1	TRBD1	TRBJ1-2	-	CSADRGLGGYTF	TGCAGCGCAGACAGGGGGTTGGGAGGCTACACCTTC